This T cell receptor (beta chain) comes out of a study of monozygotic twins with inflammatory bowel disease. UMIs that had a 6-nucleotide sample barcode were put in using template switching. For each CDR3 protein, TCRdb gives one entry from its re-call of the 5' RACE reads, without DNA. Its table lists 200,000 to 250,000 distinct CDR3 sequences. A roughly 2.5 ml blood sample was drawn per donor. Germline V gene lookup returns CDR1 MNHNS and CDR2 SASEGT. The CDR3 sequence is 14 residues long. The sample consisted of blood. This clonotype originated in a human donor with ulcerative colitis or Crohn's disease, or a healthy co-twin of an affected twin (not recorded which). The rearrangement links TRBV6-1 to TRBJ1-5; checking the TCRdb D call of TRBD1 is not possible without DNA. CDR3 sequence reads: CASTNRERDQPQHF.